This T cell receptor beta chain comes out of a study of T cell responses to AZD1222 COVID-19 vaccine. Points from the study as a whole: In the spike-specific TCR repertoire, nearly half reportedly target unmutated variant regions. Dominant at 160-218 and 743-854, vaccine-associated CD4 TCRs also spanned spike. Elevations in Spike-specific TCR breadth and depth followed administration of two AZD1222 doses. Among the donors, most were white British and more were female, and clonal diversity was possibly underestimated.

The CDR3 has 14 residues. Trimming removed 4 bases at V and 4 bases at J, with 15 bases between. Germline V gene data show CDR1 as SQVTM and CDR2 as ANQGSEA. In regard to this clone: Its antigen is unknown.

Sequenced by immunoSEQ multiplex PCR; TCRdb stores in-frame clones only, minus some. The sample includes roughly 190,000 clones, roughly 93% of them seen just once. The specimen was peripheral blood, collected on day 0 of AZD1222 vaccination. The sequence was collected from an adult in good health. The rearrangement joins TRBV29-1 to TRBJ2-3; no reliable D call. As DNA, the CDR3 is TGCAGCGTTGCTCGCCGGCTGGATCCAGATACGCAGTATTTT. It yields the protein CSVARRLDPDTQYF.